This T cell receptor (beta chain) was recorded in a study of vaccination effects on CD4 cells after COVID-19. For the study at large: Antigen-specific CD4+ T cells were expanded (with viral peptide pools) by the ViraFEST assay ahead of sequencing.

Isolating CD4+ T cells followed about 10 days of culture. Two-dose BNT162b2 or mRNA-1273 vaccination was given to participants. Negative nucleocapsid antibody tests before and after vaccination confirmed no previous SARS-CoV-2 infection. CDR1 and CDR2 from the germline V gene are SGHDT and YYEEEE. The CDR3 runs to 16 residues. The V gene lost 1 base and the J gene lost 3 bases, with 16 bases spanning the gap. Some clones are missing from TCRdb's copy, which holds only in-frame ones; the method was immunoSEQ multiplex PCR. The sample gives tens of thousands of clones, less than 85% of which show up once; around 2.5% is in the top ten. This clone has a handful of counts. Its antigen is still unknown.

The genes are TRBV5-6 and TRBJ1-1, with D possibly being TRBD1 (5 bases). Sample: CD4+ T cells from PBMCs cultured without peptide, taken after COVID-19 vaccination. The TCR sequence derives from a human donor who received a COVID-19 vaccine. The CDR3 is CASSLLGGESDTEAFF. The CDR3, as DNA: TGTGCCAGCAGCTTGCTTGGGGGGGAGTCGGACACTGAAGCTTTCTTT.